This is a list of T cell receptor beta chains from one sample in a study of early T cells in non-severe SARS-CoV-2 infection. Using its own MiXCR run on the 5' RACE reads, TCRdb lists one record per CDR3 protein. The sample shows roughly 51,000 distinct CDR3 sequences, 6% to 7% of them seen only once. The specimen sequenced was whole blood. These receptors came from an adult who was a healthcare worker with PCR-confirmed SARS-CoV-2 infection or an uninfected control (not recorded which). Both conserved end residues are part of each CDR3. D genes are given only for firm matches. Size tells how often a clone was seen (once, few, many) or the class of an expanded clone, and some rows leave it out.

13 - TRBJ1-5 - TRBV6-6 CASRTTGNQPQHF TGTGCCAGCAGGACTACTGGGAATCAGCCCCAGCATTTT
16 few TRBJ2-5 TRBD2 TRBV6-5 CASSFPTSGGRETQYF TGTGCCAGCAGTTTCCCGACTAGCGGGGGGCGGGAGACCCAGTACTTC
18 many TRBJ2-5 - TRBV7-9 CASSLRAAGARGAETQYF TGTGCCAGCAGCTTGAGAGCGGCTGGAGCCCGAGGGGCTGAGACCCAGTACTTC
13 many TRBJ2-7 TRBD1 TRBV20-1 CSAAGTGGYEQYF TGCAGTGCTGCCGGGACAGGGGGTTACGAGCAGTACTTC
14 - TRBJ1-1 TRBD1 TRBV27 CASRTGVMNTEAFF TGTGCCAGCAGGACAGGGGTAATGAACACTGAAGCTTTCTTT
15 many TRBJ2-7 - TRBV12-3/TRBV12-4 CASSPGGRKNYEQYF TGTGCCAGCAGTCCGGGGGGCAGAAAAAACTACGAGCAGTACTTC
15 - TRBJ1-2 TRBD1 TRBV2 CANKGRGQFDYGYTF TGTGCCAATAAGGGCAGGGGGCAGTTTGACTATGGCTACACCTTC
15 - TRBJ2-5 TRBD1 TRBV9 CASSPPQGALETQYF TGTGCCAGCAGCCCACCTCAGGGGGCTCTAGAGACCCAGTACTTC
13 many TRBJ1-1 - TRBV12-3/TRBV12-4 CASSFSLNTEAFF TGTGCCAGCAGTTTCTCCCTGAACACTGAAGCTTTCTTT
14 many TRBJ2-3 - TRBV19 CASSISSSTDTQYF TGTGCCAGTAGTATATCCTCTAGCACAGATACGCAGTATTTT
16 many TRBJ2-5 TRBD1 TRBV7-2 CASSLGQGFGKETQYF TGTGCCAGCAGCTTGGGACAGGGGTTCGGGAAAGAGACCCAGTACTTC
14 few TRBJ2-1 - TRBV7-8 CASSLALAGNEQFF TGTGCCAGCAGCTTAGCTTTAGCAGGGAATGAGCAGTTCTTC
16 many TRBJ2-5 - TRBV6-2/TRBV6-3 CASSYRSTTYQETQYF TGTGCCAGCAGTTACCGGTCGACAACCTACCAAGAGACCCAGTACTTC
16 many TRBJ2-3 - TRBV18 CASSPYESSSTDTQYF TGTGCCAGCTCACCATATGAGTCGTCATCCACAGATACGCAGTATTTT
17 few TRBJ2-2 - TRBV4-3 CASSQDMGQGPTGELFF TGCGCCAGCAGCCAAGATATGGGGCAGGGTCCTACCGGGGAGCTGTTTTTT
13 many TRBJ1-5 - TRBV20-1 CSASRARNQPQHF TGCAGTGCTAGTAGGGCAAGGAATCAGCCCCAGCATTTT
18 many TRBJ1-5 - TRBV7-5 CISVPEAAGGSSNQPQHF -
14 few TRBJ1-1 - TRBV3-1 CASSQGGRNTEAFF TGTGCCAGCAGCCAAGGAGGCAGGAACACTGAAGCTTTCTTT
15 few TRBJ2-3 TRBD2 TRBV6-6 CASTDRGGSTDTQYF TGTGCCAGCACCGACCGGGGGGGGAGCACAGATACGCAGTATTTT
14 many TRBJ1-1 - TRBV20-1 CSARGGQVNTEAFF TGCAGTGCTAGAGGGGGACAAGTCAACACTGAAGCTTTCTTT
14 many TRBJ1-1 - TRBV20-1 CSAREGGADTEAFF TGCAGTGCTAGAGAAGGAGGGGCCGACACTGAAGCTTTCTTT
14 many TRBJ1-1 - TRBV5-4 CASSLPGTNTEAFF TGTGCCAGCAGCTTGCCCGGGACAAACACTGAAGCTTTCTTT
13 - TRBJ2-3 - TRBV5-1 CASSVSSTDTQYF TGCGCCAGCAGCGTTTCTAGCACAGATACGCAGTATTTT
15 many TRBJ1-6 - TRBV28 CASSSPSGLHSPLHF TGTGCCAGCAGTTCCCCCAGCGGGCTGCATTCACCCCTCCACTTT
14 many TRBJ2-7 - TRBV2 CASRRQGFSYEQYF TGTGCCAGCAGGAGGCAGGGATTCTCCTACGAGCAGTACTTC
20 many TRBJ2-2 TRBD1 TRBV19 CASSIEVPGQGATNTGELFF TGTGCCAGTAGTATAGAGGTGCCGGGACAGGGGGCTACGAACACCGGGGAGCTGTTTTTT
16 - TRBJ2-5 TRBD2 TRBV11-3 CASSFGTSGGKETQYF TGTGCCAGCAGCTTCGGGACTAGCGGGGGAAAAGAGACCCAGTACTTC
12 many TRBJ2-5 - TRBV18 CASSPAGETQYF TGTGCCAGCTCCCCAGCCGGGGAGACCCAGTACTTC
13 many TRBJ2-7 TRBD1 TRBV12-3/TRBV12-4 CASRGQNYYEQYF TGTGCCAGCAGGGGACAGAATTACTACGAGCAGTACTTC
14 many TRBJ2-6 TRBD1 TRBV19 CASTLLQGAHVLTF TGTGCCAGTACTCTACTACAGGGGGCCCACGTCCTGACTTTC
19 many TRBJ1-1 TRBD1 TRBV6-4 CASSDSTKAQGSMNTEAFF TGTGCCAGCAGTGACTCGACTAAAGCACAGGGGTCCATGAACACTGAAGCTTTCTTT
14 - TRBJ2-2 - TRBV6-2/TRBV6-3 CASTNRETTGELFF TGTGCCAGCACCAACAGGGAAACAACCGGGGAGCTGTTTTTT
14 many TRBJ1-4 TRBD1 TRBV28 CASSTGTGGEKLFF TGTGCCAGCAGTACCGGGACAGGGGGTGAAAAACTGTTTTTT
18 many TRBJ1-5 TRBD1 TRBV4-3 CASSQDLLGQGLGQPQHF TGCGCCAGCAGCCAAGATCTTTTGGGACAGGGGCTCGGACAGCCCCAGCATTTT
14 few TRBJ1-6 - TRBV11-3 CASSAGGRHSPLHF TGTGCCAGCAGCGCCGGGGGGCGGCATTCACCCCTCCACTTT
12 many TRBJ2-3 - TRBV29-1 CSVGPGEDTQYF TGCAGCGTGGGGCCCGGAGAGGATACGCAGTATTTT
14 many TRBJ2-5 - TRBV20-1 CSARDLALAETQYF TGCAGTGCTAGAGATCTAGCGCTGGCAGAGACCCAGTACTTC
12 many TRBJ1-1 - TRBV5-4 CASSLMNTEAFF TGTGCCAGCAGCTTGATGAACACTGAAGCTTTCTTT
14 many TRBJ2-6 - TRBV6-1 CASSRAPGANVLTF TGTGCCAGCAGCCGGGCCCCTGGGGCCAACGTCCTGACTTTC
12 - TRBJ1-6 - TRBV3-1 CASSHRGSPLHF TGTGCCAGCAGCCACCGGGGTTCACCCCTCCACTTT
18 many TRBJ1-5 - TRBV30 CAWSRVLTTDNSNQPQHF TGTGCCTGGAGTCGCGTTCTGACGACGGACAATAGCAATCAGCCCCAGCATTTT
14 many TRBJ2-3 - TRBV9 CASSETTPPATQYF TGTGCCAGCAGCGAGACAACCCCGCCAGCTACGCAGTATTTT
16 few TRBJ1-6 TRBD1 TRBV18 CASSQTGGHDNSPLHF TGTGCCAGCTCACAGACAGGGGGCCATGATAATTCACCCCTCCACTTT